The sequence of this TCR beta chain was determined in a study of cytomegalovirus exposure and HLA in healthy donors. With 60 Vbeta and 13 Jbeta primers, the PCR was carried out. The protocol was immunoSEQ multiplex PCR, while the TCRdb copy is restricted to in-frame clones and leaves out a portion. This sample's table reports about 32,000 clones. Trimming pared 0 bases from V and 6 bases from J, leaving 13 bases between. Germline CDR1 reads SGHTS; CDR2 reads YDEGEE. The CDR3 contains 14 residues. The V and J genes are TRBV5-8 and TRBJ2-7; no clear D gene. The origin of this receptor is a female donor in good health and CMV-seronegative. Sequences were obtained from PBMCs. CDR3 loop: CASSLGPRLGEQYF. The CDR3, as DNA: TGTGCCAGCAGCTTGGGACCCAGACTGGGCGAGCAGTACTTC. Full variable domain (outside the CDR3, taken from reference TRBV5-8 and TRBJ2-7): EAGVTQSPTHLIKTRGQQATLRCSPISGHTSVYWYQQALGLGLQFLLWYDEGEERNRGNFPPRFSGRQFPNYSSELNVNALELEDSALYLCASSLGPRLGEQYFGPGTRLTVT.